The 28 T cell receptor beta chains presented below share a single source sample, sequenced in a study of CD8 T cells in Susac syndrome. Random hexamers were used to reverse transcribe roughly 0.5 to 1 ug of RNA. TCRdb re-called the immunoSEQ multiplex PCR reads through MiXCR, storing one row per CDR3 protein. Of 95,000 to 150,000 distinct CDR3 sequences in the sample, 96% are singletons; the top ten hold roughly 0.13%. The sequenced sample consisted of CD4+ T cells from PBMCs. All receptors come from a human donor with Susac syndrome.

The chain carries TRBV7-2 and TRBJ2-1; 10 bases match TRBD2. Germline V gene sequence: CDR1 SGHTA, CDR2 FQGNSA. There are 16 residues in the CDR3. After removal of 5 bases from V and 8 bases from J, the junction contained 12 bases not matched to a gene. The DNA for the CDR3 is TGTGCCAGCAGCCTAACACTAGCGGGGCGCGGGGATGAGCAGTTCTTC. This encodes CASSLTLAGRGDEQFF.

CDR3 loop: CAWNRAGELFF. In nucleotides, the CDR3 is TGTGCCTGGAACCGGGCCGGGGAGCTGTTTTTT. The rearrangement joins TRBV30 to TRBJ2-2; the D is unclear. Germline CDR1 is GTSNPN and CDR2 is SVGIG (reference sequence). The ends were cut back, 4 bases at V and 6 bases at J, with 6 bases in the middle. The CDR3 length is 11 residues.

V and J are TRBV6-5 and TRBJ2-7, with D perhaps TRBD1 (5 bases). Germline V CDR1 and CDR2: MNHEY, SVGAGI. The germline V and J ends were trimmed by 0 bases and 2 bases, with 17 bases remaining between them. CDR3 length equals 17 residues. DNA of the CDR3: TGTGCCAGCAGTTACTCGTTAACAGGTCTCACTCCCTACGAGCAGTACTTC. It translates to CASSYSLTGLTPYEQYF.

V usage is TRBV29-1 and J usage is TRBJ1-2, with TRBD1 identical over 7 bases. From germline, CDR1 is SQVTM and CDR2 ANQGSEA. The V segment lost 6 bases and the J segment 3 bases; nucleotides outside the gene matches: 4. This CDR3 contains 12 residues. CDR3 residues: CSVVGGHYGYTF. The CDR3 nucleotides are TGCAGCGTCGTAGGGGGCCACTATGGCTACACCTTC.

The chain combines TRBV4-2 with TRBJ2-2; D is perhaps TRBD1 or TRBD2 (5 bases each). V dropped 8 bases and J dropped 4 bases, with 17 bases sitting between them. CDR1 and CDR2 (germline): LGHNA, YNFKEQ. CDR3 length: 15 residues. The CDR3 DNA reads as TGTGCCAGCTCTGGGGCTAGCTCGGGCACCGGGGAGCTGTTTTTT. It yields the protein CASSGASSGTGELFF.

The chain employs TRBV5-1 and TRBJ1-5; TRBD1 is a possible D gene (6 bases). Germline V gene data show CDR1 as SGHRS and CDR2 as YFSETQ. Trimming cost V 0 bases and J 7 bases, with 11 bases left between them. The CDR3 loop spans 14 amino acids. CDR3 sequence (DNA): TGCGCCAGCAGCTTGGGAGAGGGGGGCCAGCCCCAGCATTTT. This gives the protein CASSLGEGGQPQHF.

The chain is built from TRBV9 and TRBJ2-7; D may be TRBD2 (7 bases). The CDR3 sequence is 14 residues long. Deletions cut 4 bases from V and 9 bases from J, with 20 bases between. Germline V gives CDR1 SGDLS, CDR2 YYNGEE. The CDR3 DNA reads as TGTGCCAGCAGCCCCCGCGGGGGCGAGTTTGTGCAGTACTTC. Its protein is CASSPRGGEFVQYF. The full variable domain, with the rest looked up from reference TRBV9 and TRBJ2-7, is DSGVTQTPKHLITATGQRVTLRCSPRSGDLSVYWYQQSLDQGLQFLIQYYNGEERAKGNILERFSAQQFPDLHSELNLSSLELGDSALYFCASSPRGGEFVQYFGPGTRLTVT.

This sequence joins TRBV5-6 and TRBJ2-2, with D possibly matching TRBD1 (8 bases). Germline loops: CDR1 SGHDT, CDR2 YYEEEE. The CDR3 runs to 13 residues. The ends were cut back, 3 bases at V and 7 bases at J, with 10 bases in the middle. CDR3 nucleotide sequence: TGTGCCAGCAGCTACAGGGGGGGCGGGGAGCTGTTTTTT. It translates to CASSYRGGGELFF.

The genes are TRBV9 and TRBJ1-5; D is uncertain. CDR1 SGDLS and CDR2 YYNGEE come from the germline V gene. Trimming left V 3 bases short and J 0 bases short, with 7 bases between. The CDR3 sequence is 14 residues long. For the CDR3, the DNA is TGTGCCAGCAGCGCAGGAAGTAGCAATCAGCCCCAGCATTTT. As protein: CASSAGSSNQPQHF.

The rearrangement uses TRBV29-1 and TRBJ2-5; the match to TRBD2 covers 10 bases. The junction had 5 bases not matched to a gene; V was cut back by 5 bases and J by 5 bases. Germline V CDR1 and CDR2: SQVTM, ANQGSEA. CDR3 size: 13 residues. CDR3 residues: CSVWLAGVETQYF. Written as DNA, the CDR3 is TGCAGCGTTTGGCTAGCGGGAGTTGAGACCCAGTACTTC.

V usage is TRBV28 and J usage is TRBJ1-5, with D perhaps matching TRBD1 (6 bases). This CDR3 spans 14 amino acids. Germline lookup yields CDR1 MDHEN and CDR2 SYDVKM. V lost 4 bases to trimming and J lost 4 bases, with 11 bases between them. The CDR3 is CASSSGRGNQPQHF. The CDR3 DNA reads TGTGCCAGCAGTTCAGGGAGGGGGAATCAGCCCCAGCATTTT.

This chain links TRBV4-1 with TRBJ1-5, with D unclear. Germline V lookup: CDR1 MGHRA, CDR2 YSYEKL. V gave up 0 bases and J gave up 9 bases, with 9 bases separating them. This CDR3 is built from 13 residues. The CDR3 spells CASSQDEARPQHF. CDR3 sequence (DNA): TGCGCCAGCAGCCAAGATGAGGCGCGGCCCCAGCATTTT.

Concerning this clonotype: Germline is not matched at one junction end, which may reflect a read error. V usage is TRBV5-6 and J usage is TRBJ2-7, with D tentatively TRBD1 or TRBD2 (5 bases each). The CDR3 is 16 amino acids. Germline assignment: CDR1 SGHDT and CDR2 YYEEEE. Written as DNA, the CDR3 is TGTGCCAGCAGCTTAGGGGCACATGGGCACATAGCGTGGACCGCCTTC. It specifies CASSLGAHGHIAWTAF.

This chain joins TRBV7-9 and TRBJ1-2; a weak D match, TRBD1 (5 bases). The germline V and J ends were trimmed by 5 bases and 3 bases, with 10 bases remaining between them. Germline V gene data show CDR1 as SEHNR and CDR2 as FQNEAQ (reference sequence). The CDR3 extends over 13 amino acids. The DNA for the CDR3 is TGTGCCAGCAGCCCGGGGCCGGACTATGGCTACACCTTC. Translating gives CASSPGPDYGYTF.

V is TRBV11-2 and J is TRBJ2-4; 8 positions agree with TRBD2. The CDR3 has 15 amino acids. Germline V lookup: CDR1 SGHAT, CDR2 FQNNGV. The V segment lost 5 bases and the J segment 5 bases; nucleotides outside the gene matches: 8. The DNA of the CDR3 is TGTGCCAGCAGCACGGGAGGGATTCAGCAAAACATTCAGTACTTC. Its translation: CASSTGGIQQNIQYF.

The chain links TRBV25-1 to TRBJ2-7; 9 positions match TRBD2. J gave up 5 bases and V 1 base, and 3 bases lay outside the gene matches. CDR1 and CDR2 from the germline V gene are MGHDK and SYGVNS. The CDR3 has 14 amino acids. The CDR3 sequence: CASSESGGRDEQYF. The CDR3 coding sequence is TGTGCCAGCAGTGAATCAGGCGGGAGGGACGAGCAGTACTTC.

This sequence joins TRBV29-1 and TRBJ1-5; D is unresolved. Germline values: CDR1 SQVTM, CDR2 ANQGSEA. V was shortened by 4 bases and J by 2 bases, with 9 bases between the two germline ends. This CDR3 has 13 residues. The CDR3: CSVGEDRNQPQHF. In nucleotides, the CDR3 is TGCAGCGTTGGTGAGGATCGCAATCAGCCCCAGCATTTT.

This chain uses TRBV20-1 with TRBJ2-1, with a weak D call TRBD2 (5 bases). Germline lookup yields CDR1 DFQATT and CDR2 SNEGSKA (reference sequence). The CDR3 runs to 15 residues. The germline V and J ends were trimmed by 6 bases and 2 bases, with 17 bases remaining between them. The CDR3 here is CSAPEGSSTYNEQFF. The CDR3 nucleotides are TGCAGTGCCCCTGAGGGTAGTTCTACCTACAATGAGCAGTTCTTC.

The V call is TRBV5-1, the J call TRBJ2-6, with 9 bases identical to TRBD1. Germline loops: CDR1 SGHRS, CDR2 YFSETQ. Losses at the gene ends were 2 bases for V and 4 bases for J; bases not matched to a gene: 7. The CDR3 totals 17 residues. The CDR3 loop is CASSLTGTGTGANVLTF. The CDR3 region has the DNA TGCGCCAGCAGCTTAACCGGGACAGGGACCGGGGCCAACGTCCTGACTTTC.

In this sample, this clonotype turned up once. Relative to the germline gene, one junction end is altered; a read error may explain this. V and J are TRBV30 and TRBJ2-1; D unresolved. This CDR3 has 12 amino acids. Looked up from germline, CDR1 is GTSNPN and CDR2 is SVGIG (reference sequence). CDR3 nucleotides: TGTGCCTGGAGTGTACCTCGGGTCCCCTCGTCCTTC. Residues: CAWSVPRVPSSF.

The gene calls are TRBV9 and TRBJ1-1; D call uncertain. V was shortened by 3 bases and J by 1 base, with 7 bases between the two germline ends. The V gene's germline CDR1 is SGDLS and CDR2 YYNGEE. The length of the CDR3 is 13 residues. The CDR3 protein is CASSETRNTEAFF. CDR3 in DNA: TGTGCCAGCAGCGAAACACGGAACACTGAAGCTTTCTTT.

The table lists this clonotype with a count of one. The rearrangement joins TRBV30 to TRBJ1-3; D might be TRBD1 (6 bases). From germline, CDR1 is GTSNPN and CDR2 SVGIG (reference sequence). V was clipped by 2 bases and J by 7 bases, with 18 bases between them. There are 15 residues in the CDR3. The CDR3 here is CAWSPPGAPGNTIYF. The DNA for the CDR3 is TGTGCCTGGAGTCCCCCGGGGGCCCCCGGGAACACCATATATTTT.

V gene TRBV28 combines with J gene TRBJ2-7; D remains unclear. Per germline, CDR1 MDHEN and CDR2 SYDVKM. The CDR3 spans 13 residues. Trimming cost V 6 bases and J 2 bases, with 11 bases left between them. CDR3 nucleotides: TGTGCCAGCAGCTCGGCCCTTACCTACGAGCAGTACTTC. This encodes CASSSALTYEQYF.

This clonotype was detected only once. This sequence joins TRBV4-1 and TRBJ1-3, with D unresolved. CDR3 length equals 17 residues. CDR1 and CDR2 (germline): MGHRA, YSYEKL. V lost 3 bases and J lost 0, with 15 bases in between. As DNA, the CDR3 is TGCGCCAGCAGCCATGAGGAACTGATACGCTCTGGAAACACCATATATTTT. Protein: CASSHEELIRSGNTIYF.

The CDR3 nucleotides are TGTGCCAGCAGCCAAGGGGACCAAGAGACCCAGTACTTC. This translates into CASSQGDQETQYF. The chain joins TRBV4-2 to TRBJ2-5; D remains unclear. The V gene lost 1 base and the J gene lost 0 bases, with 3 bases spanning the gap. The CDR3 sequence is 13 residues long. Germline V gene sequence: CDR1 LGHNA, CDR2 YNFKEQ.

This chain connects TRBV18 to TRBJ1-2; a weak D match, TRBD1 (5 bases). This CDR3 spans 15 amino acids. Trimming pared 2 bases from V and 4 bases from J, leaving 14 bases between. Germline CDR1 and CDR2: KGHSH and LQKENI. The CDR3 DNA is TGTGCCAGCTCACCAGGGGGATCGGTGGGCTATGGCTACACCTTC. Its translation: CASSPGGSVGYGYTF.

V is TRBV29-1 and J is TRBJ2-3; a possible D gene is TRBD2 (5 bases). The ends were cut back, 7 bases at V and 3 bases at J, with 14 bases in the middle. This CDR3 has 13 amino acids. CDR1 SQVTM and CDR2 ANQGSEA come from the germline V gene. The CDR3 bases are TGCAGCGCAAGGAGAGGAGGAACAGATACGCAGTATTTT. Residues: CSARRGGTDTQYF.

This chain uses TRBV5-1 with TRBJ2-1; TRBD1 might be the D (7 bases). Between the trimmed V and J ends, which lost 4 bases and 6 bases, there was a span of 17 bases. CDR3 size: 15 residues. Germline V lookup: CDR1 SGHRS, CDR2 YFSETQ. CDR3 in DNA: TGCGCCAGCAGCCCCGGGACAGTACTAGCCAATGAGCAGTTCTTC. Translating gives CASSPGTVLANEQFF.